The sequence of this TCR beta chain was determined in a study of radiation and T cells in renal cell carcinoma. Time point meaning: baseline pretreatment blood. Treatment specified: 15 Gy SBRT to primary tumor, nephrectomy 4 weeks later. Serial blood draws occurred at baseline and 2 and 4 weeks post-SBRT. Clear cell pathology was present in this patient's renal cell carcinoma. Germline V gene lookup returns CDR1 LGHNA and CDR2 YSLEER. The CDR3 is 18 residues long. V was shortened by 3 bases and J by 2 bases, with 20 bases between the two germline ends. The protocol was immunoSEQ multiplex PCR, while the TCRdb copy is restricted to in-frame clones and leaves out a portion. The repertoire holds tens of thousands of clones, with 60% to 85% as singletons.

The clonotype was recovered from a man between 60 and 70 years old with renal cell carcinoma. The input for sequencing was blood, taken from a patient whose treatment included radiotherapy and nephrectomy. The chain combines TRBV4-3 with TRBJ1-3; weak D call: TRBD1 (6 bases). The CDR3 sequence: CASSQATSGGAPGNTIYF. The CDR3 DNA is TGCGCCAGCAGCCAGGCCACCTCGGGGGGGGCACCTGGAAACACCATATATTTT.